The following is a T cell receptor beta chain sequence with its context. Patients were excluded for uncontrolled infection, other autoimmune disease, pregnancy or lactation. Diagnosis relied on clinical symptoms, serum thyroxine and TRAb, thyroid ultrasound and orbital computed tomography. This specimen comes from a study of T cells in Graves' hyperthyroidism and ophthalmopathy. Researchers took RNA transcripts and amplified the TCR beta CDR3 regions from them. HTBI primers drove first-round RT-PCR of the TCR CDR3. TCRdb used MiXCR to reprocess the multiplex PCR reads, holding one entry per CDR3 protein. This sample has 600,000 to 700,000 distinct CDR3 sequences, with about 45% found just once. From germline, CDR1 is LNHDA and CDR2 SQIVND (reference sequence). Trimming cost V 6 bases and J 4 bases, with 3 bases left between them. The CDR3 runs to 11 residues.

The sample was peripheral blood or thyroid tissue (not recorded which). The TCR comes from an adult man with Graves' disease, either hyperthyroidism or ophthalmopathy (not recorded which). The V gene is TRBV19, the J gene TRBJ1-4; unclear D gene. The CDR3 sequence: CASRSNEKLFF. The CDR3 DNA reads TGTGCCAGTAGGAGTAATGAAAAACTGTTTTTT. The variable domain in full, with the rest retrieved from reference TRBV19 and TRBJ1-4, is DGGITQSPKYLFRKEGQNVTLSCEQNLNHDAMYWYRQDPGQGLRLIYYSQIVNDFQKGDIAEGYSVSREKKESFPLTVTSAQKNPTAFYLCASRSNEKLFFGSGTQLSVL.